One and the same sample provided the 9 T cell receptor beta chains below, sequenced in a study of T cell changes during pregnancy in multiple sclerosis. Only in-frame clones appear in the TCRdb table, and some are missing; sequencing was by immunoSEQ multiplex PCR. This sample has about 40,000 clones; around nine tenths occur once, and the top ten carry roughly 1.2%. The material was peripheral blood, obtained before pregnancy. The receptors come from a female donor with multiple sclerosis, enrolled in a pregnancy study.

In this sample, this clone turned up once. The chain couples TRBV5-1 to TRBJ2-1; D unclear. Trimming left V 1 base short and J 2 bases short, with 10 bases between. The CDR3 loop spans 15 amino acids. Per the germline V gene, CDR1 is SGHRS and CDR2 is YFSETQ. The CDR3 is CASSLSIQTYNEQFF. The CDR3 DNA reads as TGCGCCAGCAGCTTGAGTATCCAGACCTACAATGAGCAGTTCTTC.

The chain links TRBV19 to TRBJ2-7, with D maybe TRBD2 (5 bases). Trimming left V 1 base short and J 0 bases short, with 13 bases between. CDR1 and CDR2 from the germline V gene are LNHDA and SQIVND (reference sequence). The CDR3 extends over 16 amino acids. The CDR3 DNA reads TGTGCCAGTAGTATAGGTCCAGCGGCCGACTCCTACGAGCAGTACTTC. Amino acids: CASSIGPAADSYEQYF.

V gene TRBV11-3 combines with J gene TRBJ2-2; TRBD2 might be the D (5 bases). Trimming removed 6 bases at V and 0 bases at J, with 8 bases between. The CDR3 has 14 amino acids. Germline assignment: CDR1 SGHNT and CDR2 YENEEA. CDR3 DNA: TGTGCCAGCAGGCGAGCGGCGAACACCGGGGAGCTGTTTTTT. Protein: CASRRAANTGELFF.

This sequence joins TRBV6-5 and TRBJ2-7, with D perhaps matching TRBD1 (6 bases). V lost 6 bases to trimming and J lost 8 bases, with 17 bases between them. The CDR3 loop spans 13 amino acids. Germline-derived CDR1 and CDR2 are MNHEY and SVGAGI. The CDR3 protein is CASSRQERTKQYF. In nucleotides, the CDR3 is TGTGCCAGCAGCCGACAGGAGCGGACGAAGCAGTACTTC.

The DNA for the CDR3 is TGTGCCAGCAGCTCGGACAGGAACACTGAAGCTTTCTTT. It codes for CASSSDRNTEAFF. The rearrangement uses TRBV7-9 and TRBJ1-1, with D possibly being TRBD1 (6 bases). Germline-derived CDR1 and CDR2 are SEHNR and FQNEAQ (reference sequence). The CDR3 covers 13 residues. V was trimmed by 4 bases and J by 1 base, leaving 7 bases between them.

The chain carries TRBV6-1 and TRBJ1-6; D perhaps matches TRBD1 (5 bases). Between the trimmed V and J ends, which lost 6 bases and 7 bases, there was a span of 10 bases. CDR1 is MNHNS, CDR2 SASEGT, per germline. CDR3 size: 13 residues. CDR3: CASRSQGNSPLHF. In DNA, the CDR3 is TGTGCCAGCAGAAGCCAGGGAAATTCACCCCTCCACTTT.

This clone has more than one count but fewer than ten. This chain connects TRBV7-9 to TRBJ2-3; 11 positions match TRBD2. This CDR3 region has 16 residues. J was trimmed by 4 bases and V by 2 bases; bases with no gene match: 5. The V gene's germline CDR1 is SEHNR and CDR2 FQNEAQ (reference sequence). The CDR3 coding sequence is TGTGCCAGCAGCTTACTGCTAGCGGGAGGATCAGATACGCAGTATTTT. Translating gives CASSLLLAGGSDTQYF.

This clone has just one count. The J gene is TRBJ2-1, the V gene TRBV5-5; a weak D match, TRBD2 (5 bases). The CDR3 runs to 16 residues. V dropped 4 bases and J dropped 0 bases, with 14 bases sitting between them. CDR1 and CDR2 from the germline V gene are SGHKS and YYEKEE (reference sequence). The CDR3 sequence: CASSTLALSSYNEQFF. CDR3 in DNA: TGTGCCAGCAGCACTCTAGCTCTCAGCTCCTACAATGAGCAGTTCTTC.

The V and J genes are TRBV28 and TRBJ2-2, with 8 bases identical to TRBD1. Trimming cost V 4 bases and J 2 bases; bases outside gene matches: 3. CDR1 MDHEN and CDR2 SYDVKM come from the germline V gene. The length of the CDR3 is 15 residues. The CDR3 is CASSSGQGNTGELFF. In DNA, the CDR3 is TGTGCCAGCAGTTCCGGACAGGGTAACACCGGGGAGCTGTTTTTT. Using reference TRBV28 and TRBJ2-2 for the parts outside the CDR3, the full variable domain is DVKVTQSSRYLVKRTGEKVFLECVQDMDHENMFWYRQDPGLGLRLIYFSYDVKMKEKGDIPEGYSVSREKKERFSLILESASTNQTSMYLCASSSGQGNTGELFFGEGSRLTVL.